Listed below are T cell receptor beta chains from one sample, sequenced in a study of beta chain features in type 1 diabetes. TCRdb keeps only in-frame clones here, not all; method: immunoSEQ multiplex PCR. This sample carries some 290,000 clones, roughly an eighth of them seen once, and the ten largest clones take less than 0.02%. The sequenced sample consisted of naive CD4+ T cells from blood. These receptor sequences come from a man younger than 45 with type 1 diabetes. Both conserved end residues are part of each CDR3.

v_gene: TRBV18
j_gene: TRBJ2-5
CDR3aa: CASSPWTGEETQYF

v_gene: TRBV5-1
j_gene: TRBJ1-2
CDR3aa: CASSLAGGGVLGYTF

v_gene: TRBV29-1
j_gene: TRBJ2-5
CDR3aa: CSVGTSGGETQYF

v_gene: TRBV29-1
j_gene: TRBJ2-5
CDR3aa: CSVEEVAGGQPNF

v_gene: TRBV4-2
j_gene: TRBJ1-4
CDR3aa: CASSEPGQGNEKLFF

v_gene: TRBV15
j_gene: TRBJ2-1
CDR3aa: CATSRDASASSYNEQFF

v_gene: TRBV20-1
j_gene: TRBJ1-1
CDR3aa: CSASRSEAFF

v_gene: TRBV25-1
j_gene: TRBJ2-7
CDR3aa: CASSEAASYEQYF

v_gene: TRBV25-1
j_gene: TRBJ2-7
CDR3aa: CASSEVGQGYEQYF

v_gene: TRBV12-5
j_gene: TRBJ1-1
CDR3aa: CASAKGQGNTEAFF

v_gene: TRBV28
j_gene: TRBJ1-2
CDR3aa: CASRSGGAYGYTF

v_gene: TRBV2
j_gene: TRBJ2-7
CDR3aa: CASSGANGNGQYF

v_gene: TRBV30
j_gene: TRBJ2-2
CDR3aa: CACPRVAGELFF

v_gene: TRBV2
j_gene: TRBJ2-5
CDR3aa: CASSGDSRETQYF

v_gene: TRBV18
j_gene: TRBJ2-7
CDR3aa: CASSPTVLADTYEQYF

v_gene: TRBV9
j_gene: TRBJ2-1
CDR3aa: CASSDRTSGRPYNEQFF

v_gene: TRBV4-3
j_gene: TRBJ2-1
CDR3aa: CASSQDWTSGSSSYNEQFF

v_gene: TRBV7-2
j_gene: TRBJ1-2
CDR3aa: CASSLSWDSSNYGYTF

v_gene: TRBV28
j_gene: TRBJ2-5
CDR3aa: CASSPTSGRQTQYF

v_gene: TRBV11-1
j_gene: TRBJ2-6
CDR3aa: CASSLFTGANVLTF

v_gene: TRBV7-2
j_gene: TRBJ2-3
CDR3aa: CASSLGEGGTDTQYF

v_gene: TRBV7-9
j_gene: TRBJ1-5
CDR3aa: CASSIGQASNQPQHF

v_gene: TRBV7-9
j_gene: TRBJ2-4
CDR3aa: CASSLPGQGGNIQYF

v_gene: TRBV7-2
j_gene: TRBJ2-7
CDR3aa: CASRSLAGRYEQYF

v_gene: TRBV28
j_gene: TRBJ1-5
CDR3aa: CASSFPRGTQPQHF

v_gene: TRBV6-4
j_gene: TRBJ2-3
CDR3aa: CASSLLAGADTQYF

v_gene: TRBV7-8
j_gene: TRBJ2-5
CDR3aa: CASSLRGGGGQTQYF

v_gene: TRBV19
j_gene: TRBJ1-5
CDR3aa: CASSGAGVRQPQHF

v_gene: TRBV5-1
j_gene: TRBJ2-1
CDR3aa: CASSLIITSGPDSYNEQFF

v_gene: TRBV5-1
j_gene: TRBJ2-5
CDR3aa: CASSSGNARETQYF

v_gene: TRBV7-9
j_gene: TRBJ1-1
CDR3aa: CASSLEQGTEAFF

v_gene: TRBV7-9
j_gene: TRBJ2-1
CDR3aa: CASSLGLTSNGDEQFF

v_gene: TRBV9
j_gene: TRBJ2-5
CDR3aa: CASSAGGLAGAETQYF

v_gene: TRBV18
j_gene: TRBJ2-4
CDR3aa: CASSPFPSGGNIQYF

v_gene: TRBV21-1
j_gene: TRBJ2-7
CDR3aa: CASSKRPGLVFYEQYF

v_gene: TRBV2
j_gene: TRBJ2-7
CDR3aa: CASRERLAGINEQYF

v_gene: TRBV15
j_gene: TRBJ1-1
CDR3aa: CATSTLQGTNTEAFF

v_gene: TRBV29-1
j_gene: TRBJ2-7
CDR3aa: CSVAGQGRYEQYF

v_gene: TRBV7-9
j_gene: TRBJ1-4
CDR3aa: CASSFQDPHEKLFF

v_gene: TRBV30
j_gene: .
CDR3aa: CAWRGDYEQYF

v_gene: TRBV7-2
j_gene: TRBJ1-1
CDR3aa: CASSSQGFTEAFF

v_gene: TRBV7-8
j_gene: TRBJ1-1
CDR3aa: CASSLLTEAFF

v_gene: TRBV7-2
j_gene: TRBJ2-7
CDR3aa: CASSQDSGTGYEQYF

v_gene: TRBV18
j_gene: TRBJ1-1
CDR3aa: CASSPQGARAEAFF

v_gene: TRBV2
j_gene: TRBJ1-2
CDR3aa: CASSEDLGGYGYTF

v_gene: TRBV28
j_gene: TRBJ2-1
CDR3aa: CASSTAGQGNNEQFF

v_gene: TRBV11-2
j_gene: TRBJ2-1
CDR3aa: CASSLIQGMGEQFF

v_gene: TRBV29-1
j_gene: TRBJ2-5
CDR3aa: CSVEKWGEETQYF

v_gene: TRBV5-6
j_gene: TRBJ1-1
CDR3aa: CASSFVGRTANTEAFF